This T cell receptor beta chain was identified in a study of T cell repertoires in cytomegalovirus infection. For the study at large: Public TCR beta signatures indicated both CMV infection and matching HLA type. Findings of the study overall: It was HLA-C-restricted CMV-specific TCR beta clonotypes that dominated the response ex vivo.

This clonotype was detected only once. The antigen remains unidentified. MiXCR was run by TCRdb on the reads, yielding one entry per CDR3 protein. The repertoire holds 150,000 to 200,000 distinct CDR3 sequences, with approximately 17% as singletons. CDR1 and CDR2 from the germline V gene are SQVTM and ANQGSEA. The CDR3 contains 11 residues. V shed 2 bases and J shed 8 bases, with 9 bases lying between them. The sequenced sample consisted of CD8+ T cells from PBMCs. The chain carries TRBV29-1 and TRBJ1-1; no reliable D call. This receptor was obtained from a human donor in good health (CMV status not recorded). Some clones in this sample may be carry-over from other donors' samples. CDR3 nucleotides: TGCAGCGTTGAAATGGCACAGGAAGCTTTCTTT. Its translation is CSVEMAQEAFF.